The present TCR beta chain was sequenced within a study of beta chain features in type 1 diabetes. Per the germline V gene, CDR1 is SGHVS and CDR2 is FQNEAQ. V lost 5 bases, J lost 10 bases, and 5 bases stayed unmatched. CDR3 length: 12 residues. Sequencing targeted expressed TCRB transcripts, as all isolated RNA had been reverse transcribed. Using immunoSEQ multiplex PCR, the repertoire was profiled, and TCRdb retains in-frame clones only, with some absent. Among under 200,000 clones, 8.1% were seen once, and the ten largest hold 0.65%. This clone occurred a few times. This chain uses TRBV7-8 with TRBJ1-1; the match to TRBD1 covers 9 bases. The sequence was collected from a man aged 18 to 30 in good health. What was sequenced was central memory CD4+ T cells from blood. The CDR3 DNA is TGTGCCAGCAGCGAGGGACAGGGATTAGCTTTCTTT. Its protein is CASSEGQGLAFF.